This TCR beta chain was recorded in a study of blood T cell repertoires in COVID-19. Clones were sequenced by immunoSEQ multiplex PCR, and TCRdb holds only the in-frame ones, with some missing. The sample contains 250,000 to 350,000 clones, about 90% of which appear only once. The length of the CDR3 is 14 residues. V was trimmed by 3 bases and J by 1 base, leaving 4 bases between them. Germline values: CDR1 MNHEY, CDR2 SMNVEV (reference sequence). This clone occurred once. This chain connects TRBV27 to TRBJ2-6; no firm D call. This TCR was recovered from a woman aged 25 to 39 with COVID-19, enrolled during active disease. The material sequenced was peripheral blood. The DNA of the CDR3 is TGTGCCAGCAGTTTCACTTCTGGGGCCAACGTCCTGACTTTC. This gives the protein CASSFTSGANVLTF.